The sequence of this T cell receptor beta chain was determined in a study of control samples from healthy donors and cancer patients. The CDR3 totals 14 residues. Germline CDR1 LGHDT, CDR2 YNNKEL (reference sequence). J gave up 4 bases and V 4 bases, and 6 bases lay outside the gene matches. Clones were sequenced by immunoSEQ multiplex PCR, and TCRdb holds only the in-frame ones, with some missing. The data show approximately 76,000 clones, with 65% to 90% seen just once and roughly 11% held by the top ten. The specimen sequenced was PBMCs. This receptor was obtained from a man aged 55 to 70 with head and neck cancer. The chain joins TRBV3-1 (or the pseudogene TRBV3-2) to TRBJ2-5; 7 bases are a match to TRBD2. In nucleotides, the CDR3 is TGTGCCAGCAGCCTACTAGGGAGGGTAGAGACCCAGTACTTC. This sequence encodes CASSLLGRVETQYF.